The sequence of this T cell receptor beta chain was determined in a study of blood T cells in healthy people across ages. The study's findings and limits: Strong correlation linked observed beta diversity and percent naive T cells.

Next came a second PCR, run for about 7 to 12 cycles, which used a sample-barcoded 5' primer along with a J-beta primer mix. A tag from a template-switch adaptor with 12 random nucleotides marked each cDNA molecule. TCRdb independently ran MiXCR on the 5' RACE reads; one entry per CDR3 protein. The sample has around 1,000,000 distinct CDR3 sequences; more than 30% are singletons. J was trimmed by 2 bases and V by 4 bases; bases with no gene match: 7. This CDR3 is built from 16 residues. Germline CDR1 and CDR2: KGHSH and LQKENI. This clonotype has just a few counts. What it binds is unknown. Every donor gave approximately 10 milliliters of peripheral blood.

Sequencing was performed on blood. The receptor's source is a young man in good health. The chain links TRBV18 to TRBJ1-2, with 10 bases lining up with TRBD1. CDR3 loop: CASSRGQGQENYGYTF. The CDR3 coding sequence is TGTGCCAGCTCACGGGGACAGGGGCAAGAAAACTATGGCTACACCTTC.